The 32 T cell receptor beta chains in this list originate from one sample, sequenced in a study of shared clonotypes between healthy human individuals. Here immunoSEQ multiplex PCR was the method, and the copy in TCRdb shows in-frame clones only, minus some. Of some 2.4 million clones listed, roughly 93% are singletons. Sequences were obtained from naive CD4+ T cells from PBMCs. The subset here: CD45RA+ positively selected. The source is a man younger than 35 in good health. Some clones in this sample may be carry-over from other donors' samples.

The chain couples TRBV7-2 to TRBJ2-1; 10 bases fit TRBD1. The trim removed 5 bases at V and 7 bases at J, leaving 8 bases unmatched. The CDR3 consists of 15 residues. Germline-derived CDR1 and CDR2 are SGHTA and FQGNSA. CDR3 nucleotides: TGTGCCAGCAGCCGACAGGGGGCATTCGCAAATGAGCAGTTCTTC. Protein sequence: CASSRQGAFANEQFF.

CDR3 residues: CASSLSRGGSYGYTF. DNA of the CDR3: TGTGCCAGCAGTTTGAGTCGGGGGGGTAGCTATGGCTACACCTTC. The rearrangement links TRBV28 to TRBJ1-2; a weak D match, TRBD1 (5 bases). Germline V lookup: CDR1 MDHEN, CDR2 SYDVKM. The CDR3 has 15 residues. V was shortened by 3 bases and J by 4 bases, with 15 bases between the two germline ends.

The J gene is TRBJ2-3, the V gene TRBV5-1; the match to TRBD1 covers 7 bases. Looked up from germline, CDR1 is SGHRS and CDR2 is YFSETQ. The J segment lost 1 base and the V segment lost 7 bases, leaving 6 bases of the junction unmatched. This CDR3 is built from 14 residues. CDR3 in amino acids: CASSRQGGTDTQYF. Written as DNA, the CDR3 is TGCGCCAGCTCCAGACAGGGAGGCACAGATACGCAGTATTTT.

V and J are TRBV4-2 and TRBJ2-3, with D possibly matching TRBD1 (6 bases). V was shortened by 1 base and J by 4 bases, with 12 bases between the two germline ends. Germline CDR1 and CDR2: LGHNA and YNFKEQ. The CDR3 has 15 amino acids. CDR3 sequence: CASSQVGQGPDTQYF. CDR3 nucleotide sequence: TGTGCCAGCAGCCAAGTCGGTCAGGGGCCAGATACGCAGTATTTT.

The chain's CDR3 is CASSEADRGATNEKLFF. The CDR3 nucleotides are TGTGCCAGCAGTGAGGCGGACAGGGGGGCAACTAATGAAAAACTGTTTTTT. The rearrangement links TRBV2 to TRBJ1-4, with 10 bases identical to TRBD1. CDR1 is SNHLY, CDR2 FYNNEI, per germline. The CDR3 is 17 residues long. V was clipped by 3 bases and J by 0 bases; unmatched bases: 4.

The chain couples TRBV4-2 to TRBJ1-1; 7 bases are a match to TRBD1. The CDR3 covers 17 residues. Trimming cost V 0 bases and J 5 bases; bases outside gene matches: 12. Germline V gene sequence: CDR1 LGHNA, CDR2 YNFKEQ. DNA of the CDR3: TGTGCCAGCAGCCAAGACCGAAGGGGGCTTGGGTGGACTGAAGCTTTCTTT. Its translation is CASSQDRRGLGWTEAFF.

The chain couples TRBV2 to TRBJ1-2; TRBD1 agrees at 10 bases. V lost 3 bases, J lost 8 bases, and 12 bases stayed unmatched. The CDR3 spans 16 residues. Germline-derived CDR1 and CDR2 are SNHLY and FYNNEI. The CDR3 loop reads CASSDPPGQGLLGYTF. The CDR3 region has the DNA TGTGCCAGCAGTGATCCCCCGGGACAGGGGCTTTTGGGCTACACCTTC.

The genes are TRBV11-1 and TRBJ2-7; TRBD1 or TRBD2 may be the D gene (5 bases each). Trimming shortened V by 5 bases and J by 0 bases, and 14 bases separated the two germline ends. The length of the CDR3 is 15 residues. From germline, CDR1 is SGHAT and CDR2 FQDESV (reference sequence). This chain's CDR3 is CASSPSPGPSYEQYF. The CDR3 region has the DNA TGTGCCAGCAGCCCCTCACCGGGGCCCTCCTACGAGCAGTACTTC.

The chain carries TRBV25-1 and TRBJ2-6; 7 bases map to TRBD1. CDR3 length equals 15 residues. The germline V gene encodes CDR1 MGHDK and CDR2 SYGVNS. The J segment lost 4 bases and the V segment lost 3 bases, leaving 3 bases of the junction unmatched. CDR3 in DNA: TGTGCCAGCAGTGAGACGGGACAGGGGGCCAACGTCCTGACTTTC. Protein: CASSETGQGANVLTF.

The chain couples TRBV11-3 to TRBJ1-1; D unclear. The CDR3 contains 13 residues. Trimming cost V 8 bases and J 1 base, with 11 bases left between them. Germline V lookup: CDR1 SGHNT, CDR2 YENEEA. Here the CDR3 reads CASSLEKNTEAFF. In DNA, the CDR3 is TGTGCCAGCTCCTTAGAAAAGAACACTGAAGCTTTCTTT.

The V gene is TRBV6-5, the J gene TRBJ2-3, with TRBD2 identical over 9 bases. The trim removed 2 bases at V and 6 bases at J, leaving 6 bases unmatched. Germline V CDR1 and CDR2: MNHEY, SVGAGI. The CDR3 is 15 amino acids. The CDR3 is CASSYNSLAGDTQYF. Here the CDR3 DNA reads TGTGCCAGCAGTTACAATTCCCTAGCGGGGGATACGCAGTATTTT.

The rearrangement uses TRBV7-2 and TRBJ2-3; TRBD1 might be the D (5 bases). Per the germline V gene, CDR1 is SGHTA and CDR2 is FQGNSA. The CDR3 is 14 amino acids. V dropped 5 bases and J dropped 0 bases, with 9 bases sitting between them. Here the CDR3 DNA reads TGTGCCAGCAGCACCCGACAGAGCACAGATACGCAGTATTTT. Protein sequence: CASSTRQSTDTQYF. Full variable domain (rest looked up from reference TRBV7-2 and TRBJ2-3): GAGVSQSPSNKVTEKGKDVELRCDPISGHTALYWYRQSLGQGLEFLIYFQGNSAPDKSGLPSDRFSAERTGGSVSTLTIQRTQQEDSAVYLCASSTRQSTDTQYFGPGTRLTVL.

CDR3 loop: CASSESSGTEQFF. CDR3 DNA sequence: TGTGCCAGCAGTGAGTCTAGCGGGACGGAGCAGTTCTTC. The chain carries TRBV2 and TRBJ2-1, with 9 nucleotides matching TRBD2. The CDR3 sequence is 13 residues long. Germline V CDR1 and CDR2: SNHLY, FYNNEI. After removal of 3 bases from V and 10 bases from J, the junction contained 4 bases not matched to a gene.

This rearrangement joins TRBV28 to TRBJ1-1; the match to TRBD1 covers 9 bases. Germline V gives CDR1 MDHEN, CDR2 SYDVKM. J lost 5 bases, V lost 5 bases, and 9 bases had no gene match. The CDR3 contains 15 residues. CDR3 sequence reads: CASSPPGQGRTEAFF. CDR3 nucleotides: TGTGCCAGCAGTCCCCCTGGACAGGGGAGGACTGAAGCTTTCTTT.

The genes are TRBV14 and TRBJ1-2, with 10 positions matching TRBD1. The V and J ends lost 5 bases and 2 bases, in that order; junction bases with no gene match: 5. The CDR3 contains 15 residues. Germline V gene lookup returns CDR1 SGHDN and CDR2 FVKESK. CDR3 in amino acids: CASSKPGQGNYGYTF. The CDR3, as DNA: TGTGCCAGCAGCAAACCGGGACAGGGGAACTATGGCTACACCTTC.

V and J are TRBV18 and TRBJ2-5; tentatively, D is TRBD1 or TRBD2 (5 bases each). Trimming took 3 bases from V and 1 from J, leaving 12 bases between them. This CDR3 comprises 15 residues. Germline V gene lookup returns CDR1 KGHSH and CDR2 LQKENI. The CDR3 region has the DNA TGTGCCAGCTCACCGAATACAGGAGGCCAAGAGACCCAGTACTTC. Translation gives CASSPNTGGQETQYF. The entire variable domain, with the rest obtained from reference TRBV18 and TRBJ2-5, is as follows: NAGVMQNPRHLVRRRGQEARLRCSPMKGHSHVYWYRQLPEEGLKFMVYLQKENIIDESGMPKERFSAEFPKEGPSILRIQQVVRGDSAAYFCASSPNTGGQETQYFGPGTRLLVL.

In the case of this clone: The sample contains more than one DNA sequence encoding this CDR3. The chain links TRBV18 to TRBJ2-1; the D is unclear. The germline V gene encodes CDR1 KGHSH and CDR2 LQKENI. Trimming removed 3 bases at V and 2 bases at J, with 5 bases between. The CDR3 loop spans 13 amino acids. The CDR3 reads CASSPGTYNEQFF. CDR3 coding DNA: TGTGCCAGCTCACCGGGGACCTACAATGAGCAGTTCTTC.

In regard to this clone: The same CDR3 also results from other DNA sequences found in this sample. This sequence joins TRBV6-5 and TRBJ2-7; D ambiguous. V was clipped by 0 bases and J by 2 bases, with 8 bases between them. The length of the CDR3 is 14 residues. CDR1 MNHEY and CDR2 SVGAGI come from the germline V gene. CDR3 amino acids: CASSYSRGPYEQYF. In nucleotides, the CDR3 is TGTGCCAGCAGTTACTCCCGCGGCCCCTACGAGCAGTACTTC.

Regarding this clone: Within the sample, other DNA sequences also encode this same CDR3. The chain combines TRBV5-4 with TRBJ2-3; 11 bases match TRBD2. The trim removed 3 bases at V and 2 bases at J, leaving 5 bases unmatched. Germline CDR1 reads SGHNT; CDR2 reads YYREEE (reference sequence). The length of the CDR3 is 16 residues. The CDR3 sequence: CASSSGTSGNTDTQYF. The CDR3 DNA sequence: TGTGCCAGCAGCTCCGGGACTAGCGGAAACACAGATACGCAGTATTTT.

The V and J genes are TRBV4-2 and TRBJ2-3; 15 nucleotides line up with TRBD2. Germline values: CDR1 LGHNA, CDR2 YNFKEQ. The CDR3 covers 18 residues. V dropped 5 bases and J dropped 2; count of bases not matched to a gene: 8. The chain's CDR3 is CASSSRTSGRAATDTQYF. In nucleotides, the CDR3 is TGTGCCAGCAGCTCCCGGACTAGCGGGAGGGCCGCCACAGATACGCAGTATTTT.

This clone came up once. The chain couples TRBV7-2 to TRBJ2-7, with unresolved D. The CDR3 has 15 residues. The germline V gene encodes CDR1 SGHTA and CDR2 FQGNSA. V lost 3 bases and J 0 bases, leaving 12 bases between the germline ends. In nucleotides, the CDR3 is TGTGCCAGCAGCTTTCCAACTTCCCCCTCCTACGAGCAGTACTTC. It yields the protein CASSFPTSPSYEQYF.

This chain links TRBV28 with TRBJ2-2, with 10 bases lining up with TRBD1. V gave up 5 bases and J gave up 7 bases; unmatched junction bases: 7. Germline CDR1 reads MDHEN; CDR2 reads SYDVKM. The CDR3 sequence is 15 residues long. This CDR3 reads CASSRQGARVGELFF. The CDR3 nucleotides read TGTGCCAGCAGTAGACAGGGGGCAAGAGTCGGGGAGCTGTTTTTT.

The chain links TRBV2 to TRBJ1-4; D is perhaps TRBD1 (5 bases). This CDR3 has 13 amino acids. Per the germline V gene, CDR1 is SNHLY and CDR2 is FYNNEI. V was cut by 8 bases and J by 6 bases, with 13 bases left in between. The CDR3 DNA is TGTGCCAGCCATCTTACCAGGGATGAAAAACTGTTTTTT. Amino acids: CASHLTRDEKLFF.

DNA of the CDR3: TGCGCCAGCAGCTTGATGACAGGGGATCAGCCCCAGCATTTT. This codes for CASSLMTGDQPQHF. The V gene is TRBV5-1, the J gene TRBJ1-5; 8 nucleotides agree with TRBD1. V shed 1 base and J 5 bases; nucleotides not matched to a gene: 2. Looked up from germline, CDR1 is SGHRS and CDR2 is YFSETQ. The CDR3 has 14 amino acids.

V gene TRBV7-2 combines with J gene TRBJ1-5; D call uncertain. Germline-derived CDR1 and CDR2 are SGHTA and FQGNSA. The CDR3 length is 14 residues. V lost 2 bases and J 5 bases, leaving 10 bases between the germline ends. CDR3 sequence: CASSLSWWDQPQHF. CDR3 bases: TGTGCCAGCAGCTTATCATGGTGGGATCAGCCCCAGCATTTT. The variable domain in full, with the rest retrieved from reference TRBV7-2 and TRBJ1-5, is GAGVSQSPSNKVTEKGKDVELRCDPISGHTALYWYRQSLGQGLEFLIYFQGNSAPDKSGLPSDRFSAERTGGSVSTLTIQRTQQEDSAVYLCASSLSWWDQPQHFGDGTRLSIL.

The chain has TRBV6-5 and TRBJ2-7, with 7 bases that match TRBD1. This CDR3 region has 14 residues. Looked up from germline, CDR1 is MNHEY and CDR2 is SVGAGI. V lost 10 bases, J lost 2 bases, and 11 bases stayed unmatched. DNA for the CDR3: TGTGCCACCTCCAGACAGGGTGCCCCCTACGAGCAGTACTTC. Its translation: CATSRQGAPYEQYF.

Regarding this clone: The sample contains more than one DNA sequence encoding this CDR3. V is TRBV5-6 and J is TRBJ2-5; D is unresolved. Looked up from germline, CDR1 is SGHDT and CDR2 is YYEEEE. This CDR3 contains 11 residues. Deletions cut 2 bases from V and 5 bases from J, with 4 bases between. The CDR3 reads CASSFRETQYF. In DNA form, the CDR3 reads TGTGCCAGCAGCTTTAGGGAGACCCAGTACTTC.

V usage is TRBV6-1 and J usage is TRBJ2-3; 11 nucleotides agree with TRBD2. Germline CDR1 and CDR2: MNHNS and SASEGT. CDR3 size: 15 residues. Trimming cost V 10 bases and J 0 bases; bases outside gene matches: 6. This CDR3 is CATKLAGASTDTQYF. The CDR3 region has the DNA TGTGCCACCAAACTAGCGGGAGCTAGCACAGATACGCAGTATTTT.

In regard to this clone: Additional DNA sequences in this sample encode the identical CDR3. The genes are TRBV7-8 and TRBJ2-5; D remains ambiguous. Trimming stripped 1 base from V and 4 bases from J, with 7 bases between. CDR3 size: 13 residues. Germline CDR1 is SGHVS and CDR2 is FQNEAQ. Here the CDR3 reads CASSLGVGETQYF. CDR3 in DNA: TGTGCCAGCAGCTTAGGTGTCGGAGAGACCCAGTACTTC.

This chain connects TRBV6-1 to TRBJ2-3; the match to TRBD1 covers 11 bases. The CDR3 is 15 amino acids. Per the germline V gene, CDR1 is MNHNS and CDR2 is SASEGT. J gave up 6 bases and V 6 bases, and 8 bases lay outside the gene matches. CDR3 sequence: CASRGDRGNSDTQYF. The CDR3 bases are TGTGCCAGCAGGGGGGACAGGGGGAACTCCGATACGCAGTATTTT.

The gene calls are TRBV6-4 and TRBJ2-2; 8 positions agree with TRBD2. V was pared by 0 bases and J by 6 bases, with 6 bases of the junction left unmatched. This CDR3 contains 16 residues. The germline CDR1 and CDR2 sequences are MRHNA and SNTAGT. CDR3 loop: CASSDSWREVPGELFF. The CDR3 region has the DNA TGTGCCAGCAGTGACTCATGGCGGGAGGTCCCCGGGGAGCTGTTTTTT.

The V and J genes are TRBV9 and TRBJ2-7, with D perhaps TRBD2 (5 bases). Germline CDR1 SGDLS, CDR2 YYNGEE. CDR3 length: 14 amino acids. V dropped 3 bases and J dropped 6 bases, with 16 bases sitting between them. The CDR3 DNA follows: TGTGCCAGCAGCGCAGGACGTACGAGGGTCGAGCAGTACTTC. It encodes CASSAGRTRVEQYF.